The present T cell receptor (beta chain) was sequenced within a study of blood T cell repertoires in COVID-19. For the study at large: Both acute and convalescent COVID-19 samples were obtained from the United States, Italy and Spain. From T cells, B-cell-depleted T cells, or PBMCs came the material, which was cDNA or gDNA.

Using immunoSEQ multiplex PCR, the repertoire was profiled, and TCRdb retains in-frame clones only, with some absent. The profile shows approximately 90,000 clones, approximately 80% of them singletons. V was pared by 5 bases and J by 3 bases, with 17 bases between. Germline V gene sequence: CDR1 SEHNR, CDR2 FQNEAQ (reference sequence). CDR3 length equals 15 residues. Sequencing was carried out using peripheral blood. The receptor comes from a man in his forties or fifties with acute or convalescent COVID-19. The rearrangement uses TRBV7-9 and TRBJ2-7, with D tentatively TRBD2 (5 bases). The CDR3 here is CASSPPWTGFYEQYF. Here the CDR3 DNA reads TGTGCCAGCAGCCCCCCATGGACGGGATTCTACGAGCAGTACTTC.